These 3 T cell receptor beta chains originate from one sample sequenced in a study of patients and donors after allogeneic stem cell transplantation. TCRdb re-analysed the RT-PCR reads in MiXCR, keeping a single row per CDR3 protein. The sample has roughly 960,000 distinct CDR3 sequences; around 17% are singletons. The sequencing input was blood, either unsorted or a sorted T cell fraction (not recorded which). The origin of the receptors is a human donor who was either an allogeneic HSCT recipient or a stem cell or donor lymphocyte infusion donor (not recorded which). It is not recorded whose cells these are; they may come from a transplant donor.

Many counts were recorded for this clonotype. The chain is built from TRBV20-1 and TRBJ2-2; 9 bases agree with TRBD2. There are 15 residues in the CDR3. In germline, CDR1 is DFQATT, CDR2 SNEGSKA (reference sequence). The V gene end was trimmed by 6 bases and the J gene end by 5 bases; junction bases not matched to a gene: 10. The CDR3 region is CSARVVAGATGELFF. CDR3 nucleotide sequence: TGCAGTGCACGAGTGGTAGCGGGGGCAACCGGGGAGCTGTTTTTT.

This clonotype came up once. The V and J genes are TRBV7-9 and TRBJ2-2, with D perhaps matching TRBD2 (7 bases). The V gene's germline CDR1 is SEHNR and CDR2 FQNEAQ (reference sequence). The V gene lost 5 bases and the J gene lost 6 bases, with 22 bases spanning the gap. The CDR3 has 17 amino acids. The CDR3 DNA reads as TGTGCCAGCAGCCTCCTTTCCCCCGGGGGGCGCTCCGGGGAGCTGTTTTTT. Protein sequence: CASSLLSPGGRSGELFF.

This clonotype was observed a few times. The chain carries TRBV15 and TRBJ2-5; 9 positions match TRBD1. Trimming took 2 bases from V and 5 from J; bases not matched to a gene: 12. The CDR3 has 17 residues. Germline V gene lookup returns CDR1 LNHNV and CDR2 YYDKDF (reference sequence). CDR3 region: CATSRTILDRGAETQYF. In DNA form, the CDR3 reads TGTGCCACCAGCAGAACTATCTTGGACAGGGGAGCCGAGACCCAGTACTTC.